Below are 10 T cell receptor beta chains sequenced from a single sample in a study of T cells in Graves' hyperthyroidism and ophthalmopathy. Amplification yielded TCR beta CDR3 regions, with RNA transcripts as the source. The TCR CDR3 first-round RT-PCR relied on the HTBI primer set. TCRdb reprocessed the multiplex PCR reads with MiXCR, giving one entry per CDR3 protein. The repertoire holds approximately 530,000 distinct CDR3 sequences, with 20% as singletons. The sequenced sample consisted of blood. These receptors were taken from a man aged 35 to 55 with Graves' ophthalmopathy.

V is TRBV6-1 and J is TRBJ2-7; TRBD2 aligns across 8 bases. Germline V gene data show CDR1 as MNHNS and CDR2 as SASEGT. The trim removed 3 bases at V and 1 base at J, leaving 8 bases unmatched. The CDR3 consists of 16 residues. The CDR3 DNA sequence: TGTGCCAGCAGTGACTCCGCGGGGGGCCTATCCTACGAGCAGTACTTC. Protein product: CASSDSAGGLSYEQYF.

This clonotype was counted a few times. CDR3 nucleotide sequence: TGCAGTGCTAGTGGAACGGGGGGGTTAAACACCGGGGAGCTGTTTTTT. This codes for CSASGTGGLNTGELFF. This rearrangement joins TRBV20-1 to TRBJ2-2, with 8 bases matching TRBD2. After removal of 3 bases from V and 2 bases from J, the junction contained 8 bases not matched to a gene. Germline V gene sequence: CDR1 DFQATT, CDR2 SNEGSKA (reference sequence). This CDR3 region has 16 residues.

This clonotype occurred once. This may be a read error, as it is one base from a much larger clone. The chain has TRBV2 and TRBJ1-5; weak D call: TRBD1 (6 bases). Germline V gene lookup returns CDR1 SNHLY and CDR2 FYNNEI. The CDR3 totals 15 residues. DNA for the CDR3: TGTGTCTCGAACAGGGTACCCTTTAGCAATCAGCCCCAGCATTTT. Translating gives CVSNRVPFSNQPQHF. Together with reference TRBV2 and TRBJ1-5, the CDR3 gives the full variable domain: EPEVTQTPSHQVTQMGQEVILRCVPISNHLYFYWYRQILGQKVEFLVSFYNNEISEKSEIFDDQFSVERPDGSNFTLKIRSTKLEDSAMYFCVSNRVPFSNQPQHFGDGTRLSIL.

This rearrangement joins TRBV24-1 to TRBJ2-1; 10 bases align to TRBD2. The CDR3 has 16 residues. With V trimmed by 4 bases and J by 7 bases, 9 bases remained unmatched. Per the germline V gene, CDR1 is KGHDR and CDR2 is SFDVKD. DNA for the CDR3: TGTGCCACCAGTGACTCTAGCGGGAGAATAAGGAATGAGCAGTTCTTC. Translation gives CATSDSSGRIRNEQFF.

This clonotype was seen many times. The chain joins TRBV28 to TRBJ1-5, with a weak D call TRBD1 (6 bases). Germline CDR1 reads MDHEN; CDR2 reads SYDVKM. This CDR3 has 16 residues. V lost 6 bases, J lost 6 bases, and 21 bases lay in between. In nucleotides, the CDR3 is TGTGCCAGCAGAACGGAGGGGCAGGGGAAGAGTCAGCCCCAGCATTTT. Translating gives CASRTEGQGKSQPQHF.

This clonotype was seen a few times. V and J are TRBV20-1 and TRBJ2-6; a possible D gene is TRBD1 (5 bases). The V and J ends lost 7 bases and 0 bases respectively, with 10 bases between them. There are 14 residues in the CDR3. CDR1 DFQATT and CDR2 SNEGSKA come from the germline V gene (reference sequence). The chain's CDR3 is CSVKDISGANVLTF. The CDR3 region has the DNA TGCAGTGTTAAGGACATCTCTGGGGCCAACGTCCTGACTTTC.

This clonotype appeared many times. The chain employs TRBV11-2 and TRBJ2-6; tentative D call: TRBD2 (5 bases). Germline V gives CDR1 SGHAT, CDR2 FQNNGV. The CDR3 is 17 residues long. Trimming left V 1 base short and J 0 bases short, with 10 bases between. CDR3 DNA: TGTGCCAGCAGCTTAGGTTCCGGACTCTCTGGGGCCAACGTCCTGACTTTC. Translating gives CASSLGSGLSGANVLTF.

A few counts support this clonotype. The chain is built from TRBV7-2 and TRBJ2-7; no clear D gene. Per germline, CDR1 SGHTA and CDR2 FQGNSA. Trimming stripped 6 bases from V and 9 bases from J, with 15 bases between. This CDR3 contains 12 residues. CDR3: CASSSGFSGQYF. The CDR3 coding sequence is TGTGCCAGCAGTTCAGGCTTTTCAGGGCAGTACTTC.

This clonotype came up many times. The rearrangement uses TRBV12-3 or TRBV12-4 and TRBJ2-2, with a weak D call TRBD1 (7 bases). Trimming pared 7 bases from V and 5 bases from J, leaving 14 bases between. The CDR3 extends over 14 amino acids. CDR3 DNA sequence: TGTGCCAGCACTCGACAGGGAGGAACCGGGGAGCTGTTTTTT. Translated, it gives CASTRQGGTGELFF.

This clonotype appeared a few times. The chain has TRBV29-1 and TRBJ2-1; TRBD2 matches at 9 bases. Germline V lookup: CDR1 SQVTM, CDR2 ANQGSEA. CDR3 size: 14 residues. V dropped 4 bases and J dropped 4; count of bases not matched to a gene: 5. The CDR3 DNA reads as TGCAGCGTTGGAGCGGGAGGTGATTACAATGAGCAGTTCTTC. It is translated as CSVGAGGDYNEQFF.